The 9 T cell receptor beta chains below come from one sample, sequenced in a study of regulatory T cells in long-lasting Graves disease. Sample time point: newly diagnosed GD, antithyroid drugs for less than 3 months. Isolated PBMC RNA provided the starting material for the TCR library. Arm-PCR with iRepertoire HTBI primers amplified the CDR3 regions for these TCR beta libraries. TCRdb analysed the multiplex PCR reads with MiXCR anew, one entry per CDR3 protein. The profile shows around 250,000 distinct CDR3 sequences, around 19% of them singletons. These data also featured in a second study, about T cells in Graves' hyperthyroidism and ophthalmopathy.

The sequenced sample was peripheral blood mononuclear cells (PBMCs), obtained at new diagnosis, from a patient treated with antithyroid drugs. These receptors were taken from a woman aged 25 to 45 with Graves disease.

As to this clonotype: A junction end diverges from the germline sequence, so it may reflect a read error. The genes are TRBV9 and TRBJ1-2, with D tentatively TRBD1 (5 bases). Germline V gene lookup returns CDR1 SGDLS and CDR2 YYNGEE. The CDR3 has 14 residues. CDR3 nucleotide sequence: TGTGCCAGCAGCGTAGAGCCAGGGAACTATGGCTACGCCTTC. As protein: CASSVEPGNYGYAF. Full variable domain (rest looked up from reference TRBV9 and TRBJ1-2): DSGVTQTPKHLITATGQRVTLRCSPRSGDLSVYWYQQSLDQGLQFLIQYYNGEERAKGNILERFSAQQFPDLHSELNLSSLELGDSALYFCASSVEPGNYGYAFGSGTRLTVV.

The sample holds one count of this clonotype. V usage is TRBV18 and J usage is TRBJ2-2; D remains unclear. Trimming pared 2 bases from V and 4 bases from J, leaving 11 bases between. Per the germline V gene, CDR1 is KGHSH and CDR2 is LQKENI. CDR3 length: 15 amino acids. DNA of the CDR3: TGTGCCAGCTCACCATTTCACAGCCTCACCGGGGAGCTGTTTTTT. Translated: CASSPFHSLTGELFF.

About this clonotype: The limits of the CDR3 on the DNA are not certain, so only TCRdb's listed CDR3 is given. The chain recombines TRBV5-6 with TRBJ2-1; whether TRBD1, the table's D call, matches the DNA was not checked. Including both end residues, the CDR3 is 22 amino acids long. Looked up from germline, CDR1 is SGHDT and CDR2 is YYEEEE. CDR3: CASSFYICSARDSGGAGNEQFF.

This clonotype came up many times. The chain recombines TRBV5-6 with TRBJ2-7; tentative D call: TRBD2 (6 bases). Trimming pared 3 bases from V and 13 bases from J, leaving 20 bases between. Germline CDR1 reads SGHDT; CDR2 reads YYEEEE. The CDR3 runs to 13 residues. In nucleotides, the CDR3 is TGTGCCAGCAGCTCCGGGACTGAACTCGCGGGATACTTC. Its protein product is CASSSGTELAGYF.

The CDR3 is CASSSGSLYNEQFF. CDR3 bases: TGTGCCAGCAGTAGCGGGAGTCTCTACAATGAGCAGTTCTTC. V gene TRBV12-3 or TRBV12-4 combines with J gene TRBJ2-1; 8 bases agree with TRBD2. Unmatched junction bases numbered 3, after V lost 5 bases and J lost 3 bases. This CDR3 is built from 14 residues.

Note on this clonotype: A single base separates this from a much larger clone, so it may be a read error. The V and J genes are TRBV10-3 and TRBJ1-1; TRBD1 is a possible D gene (5 bases). Germline assignment: CDR1 ENHRY and CDR2 SYGVKD. The CDR3 consists of 16 residues. The CDR3 loop is CAISQYVGGPNSEAFF. As DNA, the CDR3 is TGTGCCATCAGCCAATATGTTGGGGGTCCGAACAGTGAAGCTTTCTTT.

V usage is TRBV19 and J usage is TRBJ2-4; TRBD2 aligns across 16 bases. This CDR3 region has 19 residues. Germline V CDR1 and CDR2: LNHDA, SQIVND (reference sequence). Losses at the gene ends were 6 bases for V and 1 base for J; bases not matched to a gene: 9. The CDR3 nucleotides read TGTGCCAGTAGCAACGGGGGACTAGCGGGGGGGGCGGCCAAAAACATTCAGTACTTC. It is translated as CASSNGGLAGGAAKNIQYF.

The sample holds many counts of this clonotype. The chain uses TRBV12-3 or TRBV12-4 and TRBJ2-1; D is ambiguous. This CDR3 spans 11 amino acids. V lost 6 bases, J lost 5 bases, and 5 bases lay in between. In DNA, the CDR3 is TGTGCCAGCAGCCGTGACAATGAGCAGTTCTTC. It translates to CASSRDNEQFF.

Many counts were recorded for this clonotype. This rearrangement joins TRBV20-1 to TRBJ2-3, with D tentatively TRBD1 (6 bases). Germline-derived CDR1 and CDR2 are DFQATT and SNEGSKA (reference sequence). This CDR3 has 15 residues. V was shortened by 6 bases and J by 2 bases, with 18 bases between the two germline ends. CDR3 protein: CSANPGHPSTDTQYF. As DNA, the CDR3 is TGCAGTGCGAACCCGGGACATCCTTCCACAGATACGCAGTATTTT.